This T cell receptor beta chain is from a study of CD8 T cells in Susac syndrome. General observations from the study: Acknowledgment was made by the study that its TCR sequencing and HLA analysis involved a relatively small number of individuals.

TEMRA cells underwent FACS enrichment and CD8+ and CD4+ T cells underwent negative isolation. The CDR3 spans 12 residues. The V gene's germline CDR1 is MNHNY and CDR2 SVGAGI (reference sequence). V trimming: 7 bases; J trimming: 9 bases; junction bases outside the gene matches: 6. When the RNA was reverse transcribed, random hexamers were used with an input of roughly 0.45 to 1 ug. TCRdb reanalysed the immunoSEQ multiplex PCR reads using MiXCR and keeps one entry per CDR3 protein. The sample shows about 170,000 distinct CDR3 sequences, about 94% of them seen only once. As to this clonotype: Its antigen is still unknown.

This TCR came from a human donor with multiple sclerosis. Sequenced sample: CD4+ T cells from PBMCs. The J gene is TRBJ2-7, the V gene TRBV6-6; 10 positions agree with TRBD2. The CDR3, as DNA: TGTGCCAGCAATAGCGGGGGGCCAGGGCAGTACTTC. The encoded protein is CASNSGGPGQYF.